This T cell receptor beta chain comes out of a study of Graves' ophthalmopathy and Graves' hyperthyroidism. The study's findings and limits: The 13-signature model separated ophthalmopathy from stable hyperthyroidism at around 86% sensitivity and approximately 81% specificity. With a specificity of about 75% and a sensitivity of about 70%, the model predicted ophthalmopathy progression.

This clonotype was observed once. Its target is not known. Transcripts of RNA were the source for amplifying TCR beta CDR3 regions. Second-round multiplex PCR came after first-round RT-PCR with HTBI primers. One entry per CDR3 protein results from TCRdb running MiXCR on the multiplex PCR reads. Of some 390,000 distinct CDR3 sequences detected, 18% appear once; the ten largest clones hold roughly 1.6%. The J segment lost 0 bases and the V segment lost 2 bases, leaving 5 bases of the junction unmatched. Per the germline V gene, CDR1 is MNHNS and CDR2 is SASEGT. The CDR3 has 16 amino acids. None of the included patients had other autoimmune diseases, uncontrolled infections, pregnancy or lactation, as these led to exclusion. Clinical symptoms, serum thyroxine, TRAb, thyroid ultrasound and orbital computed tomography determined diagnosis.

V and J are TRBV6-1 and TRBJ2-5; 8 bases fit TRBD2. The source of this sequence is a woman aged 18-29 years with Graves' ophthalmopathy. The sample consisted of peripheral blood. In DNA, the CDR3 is TGTGCCAGCAGTGAATTCCTAGCGGGCTACCAAGAGACCCAGTACTTC. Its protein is CASSEFLAGYQETQYF.